The next 5 T cell receptor beta chains were all read from a single sample in a study of CD8 T cells in ankylosing spondylitis. One entry per CDR3 protein results from TCRdb running MiXCR on the 5' RACE reads. The sample holds about 240,000 distinct CDR3 sequences, under 30% seen once. The sample comprised blood, either unsorted or a sorted T cell fraction (not recorded which). These receptors all stem from a male donor with ankylosing spondylitis or in good health (not recorded which).

The gene calls are TRBV12-3 or TRBV12-4 and TRBJ2-3; possibly TRBD1 for D (6 bases). The CDR3 length is 15 residues. Written as DNA, the CDR3 is TGTGCAACCAAGGCAGGACAGAGATTCACAGATACGCAGTATTTT. Protein product: CATKAGQRFTDTQYF.

This clonotype was detected ten times or more. This chain links TRBV4-2 with TRBJ2-7, with TRBD2 as a possible D gene (7 bases). The ends were cut back, 1 base at V and 3 bases at J, with 13 bases in the middle. This CDR3 has 15 residues. CDR1 and CDR2 (germline): LGHNA, YNFKEQ. In nucleotides, the CDR3 is TGTGCCAGCAGCCAAGTGGGGGGGGCCATCTACGAGCAGTACTTC. It specifies CASSQVGGAIYEQYF.

This clonotype was observed at least ten times. The chain joins TRBV20-1 to TRBJ1-6, with D possibly matching TRBD1 (6 bases). The CDR3 covers 13 residues. Between the trimmed V and J ends, which lost 2 bases and 8 bases, there was a span of 10 bases. In germline, CDR1 is DFQATT, CDR2 SNEGSKA (reference sequence). Here the CDR3 reads CSARSGGDSPLHF. In DNA, the CDR3 is TGCAGTGCTAGATCGGGGGGCGATTCACCCCTCCACTTT.

The V gene is TRBV29-1, the J gene TRBJ2-3; 8 positions match TRBD1. Germline V gene lookup returns CDR1 SQVTM and CDR2 ANQGSEA. This CDR3 has 15 residues. The V gene end was trimmed by 7 bases and the J gene end by 4 bases; junction bases not matched to a gene: 13. This CDR3 is CSDTAGQGAADTQYF. Written as DNA, the CDR3 is TGCAGCGACACCGCCGGACAGGGTGCGGCAGATACGCAGTATTTT.

This chain links TRBV6-1 with TRBJ2-1; 7 bases agree with TRBD2. The CDR3 consists of 16 residues. Germline assignment: CDR1 MNHNS and CDR2 SASEGT. V dropped 2 bases and J dropped 4; count of bases not matched to a gene: 8. Here the CDR3 DNA reads TGTGCCAGCAGTGAATGGGGGGGACCCGGATACAATGAGCAGTTCTTC. Amino acid sequence: CASSEWGGPGYNEQFF.